This T cell receptor beta chain was captured by sequencing in a study of blood T cell repertoires in COVID-19. Across the whole study: COVID-19 samples, acute and convalescent, were from the United States, Italy and Spain. Sources were T cells, B-cell-depleted T cells, or PBMCs; the material itself was cDNA or gDNA.

There are a few counts of this clone. Trimming removed 5 bases from V and 9 bases from J; junction bases left unmatched: 11. This CDR3 comprises 15 residues. Germline V gene data show CDR1 as SGHRS and CDR2 as YFSETQ. Original processing notes: Reference gene primer amplification yielded estimated nucleated cell counts. Data came from immunoSEQ multiplex PCR; TCRdb stores just in-frame clones and leaves some out. D and trimming come from the DNA, and the V and J calls and clone size come from that table. Counted here are about 190,000 clones, about 88% occurring once; the ten biggest clones make up roughly 2.2%.

The clonotype originates from a man in his sixties or seventies with active or convalescent COVID-19. Input material: peripheral blood. The chain recombines TRBV5-1 with TRBJ2-1, with 10 bases aligning to TRBD1. The CDR3 spells CASSSGTGAYGEQFF. The CDR3 DNA sequence: TGCGCCAGCAGTTCCGGGACAGGGGCCTACGGTGAGCAGTTCTTC.